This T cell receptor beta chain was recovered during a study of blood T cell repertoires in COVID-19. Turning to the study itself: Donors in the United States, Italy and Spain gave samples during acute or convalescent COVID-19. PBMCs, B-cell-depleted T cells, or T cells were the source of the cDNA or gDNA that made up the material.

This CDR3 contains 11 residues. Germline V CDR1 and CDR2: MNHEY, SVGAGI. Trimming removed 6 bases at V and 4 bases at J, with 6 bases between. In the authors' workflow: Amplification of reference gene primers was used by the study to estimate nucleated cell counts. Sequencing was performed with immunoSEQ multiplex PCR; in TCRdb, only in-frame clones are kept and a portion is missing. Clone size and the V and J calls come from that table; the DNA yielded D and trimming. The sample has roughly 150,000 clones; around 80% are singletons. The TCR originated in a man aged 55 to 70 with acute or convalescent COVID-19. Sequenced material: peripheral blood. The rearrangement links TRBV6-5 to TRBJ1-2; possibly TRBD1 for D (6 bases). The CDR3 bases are TGTGCCAGCAGACAGGGCTATGGCTACACCTTC. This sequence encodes CASRQGYGYTF.